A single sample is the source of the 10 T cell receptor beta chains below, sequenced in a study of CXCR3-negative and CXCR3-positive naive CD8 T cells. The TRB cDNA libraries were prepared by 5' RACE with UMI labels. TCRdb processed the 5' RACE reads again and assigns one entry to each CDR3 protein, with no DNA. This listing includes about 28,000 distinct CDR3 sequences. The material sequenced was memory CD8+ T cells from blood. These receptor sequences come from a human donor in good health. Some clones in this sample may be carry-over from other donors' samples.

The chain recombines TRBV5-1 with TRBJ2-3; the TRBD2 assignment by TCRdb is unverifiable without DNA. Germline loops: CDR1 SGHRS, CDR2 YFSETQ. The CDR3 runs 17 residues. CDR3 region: CASTSSGPQTGTDTQYF. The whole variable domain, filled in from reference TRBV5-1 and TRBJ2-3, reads KAGVTQTPRYLIKTRGQQVTLSCSPISGHRSVSWYQQTPGQGLQFLFEYFSETQRNKGNFPGRFSGRQFSNSRSEMNVSTLELGDSALYLCASTSSGPQTGTDTQYFGPGTRLTVL.

The CDR3 here is CASSLETGNDGYTF. This chain links TRBV5-5 with TRBJ1-2; no DNA is available, so the TRBD1 call from TCRdb remains unchecked. The CDR3 is 14 residues long. The germline CDR1 and CDR2 sequences are SGHKS and YYEKEE (reference sequence).

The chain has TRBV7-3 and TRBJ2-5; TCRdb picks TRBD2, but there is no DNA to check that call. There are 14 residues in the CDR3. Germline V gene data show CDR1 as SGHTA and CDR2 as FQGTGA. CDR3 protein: CASSTGGHQETQYF.

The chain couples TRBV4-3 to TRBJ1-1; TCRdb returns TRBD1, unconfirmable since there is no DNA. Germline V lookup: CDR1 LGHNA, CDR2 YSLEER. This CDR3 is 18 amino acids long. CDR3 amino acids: CVSSQGHIFRGAILEAFF.

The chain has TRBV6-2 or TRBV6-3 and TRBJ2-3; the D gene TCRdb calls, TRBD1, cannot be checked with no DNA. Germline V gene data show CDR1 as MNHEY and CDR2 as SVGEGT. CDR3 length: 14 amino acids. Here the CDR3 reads CASSYGGGPDTQYF.

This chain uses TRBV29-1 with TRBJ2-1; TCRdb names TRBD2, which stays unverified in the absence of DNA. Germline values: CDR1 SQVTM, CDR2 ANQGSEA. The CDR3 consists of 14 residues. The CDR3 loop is CTFGGGASYNEQFF.

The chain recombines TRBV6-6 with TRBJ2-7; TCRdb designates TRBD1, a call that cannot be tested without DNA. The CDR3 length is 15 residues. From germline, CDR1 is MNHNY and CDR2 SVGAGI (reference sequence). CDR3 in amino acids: CASSAQGALPLEQYF.

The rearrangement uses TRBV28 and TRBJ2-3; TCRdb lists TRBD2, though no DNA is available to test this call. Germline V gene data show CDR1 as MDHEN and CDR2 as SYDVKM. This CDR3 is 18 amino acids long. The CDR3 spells CASSKTRVAGFSTDTQYF.

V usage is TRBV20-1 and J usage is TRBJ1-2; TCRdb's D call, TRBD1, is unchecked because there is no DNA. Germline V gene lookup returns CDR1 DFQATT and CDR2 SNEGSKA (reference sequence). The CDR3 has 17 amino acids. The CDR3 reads CSARDQSGTASNYGYTF.

The CDR3 sequence: CASGLDSGVTDTQYF. The chain has TRBV12-5 and TRBJ2-3; TCRdb gives TRBD2 as the D gene, but with no DNA this cannot be confirmed. There are 15 residues in the CDR3. Looked up from germline, CDR1 is LGHNT and CDR2 is FRNRAP.